Listed below are T cell receptor beta chains from one sample, sequenced in a study of blood T cell repertoires in COVID-19. The data were produced by immunoSEQ multiplex PCR, yet TCRdb's version contains in-frame clones alone and is incomplete. The profile shows under 350,000 clones, around 89% of them singletons. The source material was peripheral blood. The receptors were sampled from a man between 40 and 49 years old with acute or convalescent COVID-19. The CDR3 runs from the conserved cysteine through the conserved F or W. D genes are given only for firm matches. Only some rows state a clone size, as once, few, many or a class for expanded clones.

TRBJ2-1,TRBD2,TRBV18,few,CASSPISGASEQFF,TGTGCCAGCTCACCAATCAGCGGGGCATCTGAGCAGTTCTTC
TRBJ1-2,TRBD1,TRBV2,NA,CASRETGQGSYGYTF,TGTGCCAGCAGGGAAACGGGACAGGGGTCCTATGGCTACACCTTC
TRBJ2-1,TRBD2,TRBV5-4,NA,CASSWGTSGLSYNEQFF,TGTGCCAGCAGCTGGGGGACTAGCGGTCTCTCCTACAATGAGCAGTTCTTC
TRBJ1-6,TRBD1,TRBV10-3,once,CAISQGQGYSPLHF,TGTGCCATCAGCCAGGGACAGGGTTACTCACCCCTCCACTTT
TRBJ2-7,TRBD2,TRBV7-8,NA,CASRSLGSGGVYEQYF,TGTGCCAGCAGGTCTTTGGGTAGCGGGGGCGTCTACGAGCAGTACTTC
TRBJ1-6,TRBD1,TRBV15,NA,CATSSTKGDRENSPLHF,TGTGCCACCAGCAGTACAAAGGGGGACAGGGAAAATTCACCCCTCCACTTT
TRBJ2-2,NA,TRBV12-5,NA,CASGSDSSNTGELFF,TGTGCTAGTGGTTCAGACAGTTCGAACACCGGGGAGCTGTTTTTT
TRBJ1-3,NA,TRBV2,NA,CASSVGRGSGNTIYF,TGTGCCAGCAGTGTAGGGAGGGGGTCTGGAAACACCATATATTTT
TRBJ2-1,TRBD2,TRBV9,NA,CASSPGLAGYYNEQFF,TGTGCCAGCAGCCCAGGACTAGCGGGGTACTACAATGAGCAGTTCTTC
TRBJ1-4,TRBD1,TRBV5-1,NA,CASSTQGVANEKLFF,TGCGCCAGCAGCACACAGGGGGTTGCTAATGAAAAACTGTTTTTT
TRBJ2-1,NA,TRBV5-5,NA,CASSLTENEQFF,TGTGCCAGCAGCTTAACCGAGAATGAGCAGTTCTTC
TRBJ1-1,NA,TRBV30,NA,CAWTGRRRDTEAFF,TGTGCCTGGACCGGTCGCAGGCGAGACACTGAAGCTTTCTTT
TRBJ2-7,TRBD1,TRBV15,once,CATSPGQFEQYF,TGTGCCACCAGCCCGGGACAGTTCGAGCAGTACTTC
TRBJ2-1,TRBD2,TRBV28,few,CASTSGGTGNEQFF,TGTGCCAGCACTAGCGGGGGAACTGGGAATGAGCAGTTCTTC
TRBJ1-1,NA,TRBV12-3/TRBV12-4,NA,CASSWGSRKAFF,TGTGCCAGCAGTTGGGGCTCAAGAAAAGCTTTCTTT
TRBJ2-5,NA,TRBV12-3/TRBV12-4,NA,CASSFRGEETQYF,TGTGCCAGCAGCTTCAGGGGCGAAGAGACCCAGTACTTC
TRBJ2-3,TRBD2,TRBV3-1/TRBV3-2,NA,CASSQETSADTQYF,TGTGCCAGCAGCCAAGAAACTAGCGCCGATACGCAGTATTTT
TRBJ2-7,NA,TRBV2,NA,CASLKPDTPVDEQYF,TGTGCCAGCTTAAAACCGGACACACCCGTGGACGAGCAGTACTTC
TRBJ2-3,NA,TRBV19,NA,CASSSLTGDTQYF,TGTGCCAGTAGTTCCCTGACTGGAGATACGCAGTATTTT
TRBJ1-3,TRBD1,TRBV4-1,NA,CASSPGQQPGNTIYF,TGCGCCAGCAGCCCGGGACAGCAACCTGGAAACACCATATATTTT
TRBJ1-4,TRBD1,TRBV2,NA,CANKGDSNEKLFF,TGTGCCAATAAGGGGGACAGCAATGAAAAACTGTTTTTT
TRBJ2-7,NA,TRBV3-1/TRBV3-2,NA,CASSQSGLGRPYEQYF,TGTGCCAGCAGCCAAAGTGGCTTGGGCAGACCCTACGAGCAGTACTTC
TRBJ1-1,NA,TRBV6-5,NA,CASSFRGTEAFF,TGTGCCAGCAGTTTTAGGGGCACTGAAGCTTTCTTT
TRBJ2-2,TRBD2,TRBV29-1,NA,CSASGAITGELFF,TGCAGTGCTAGCGGGGCCATAACCGGGGAGCTGTTTTTT
TRBJ1-5,TRBD1,TRBV5-1,NA,CASSLGQDQPQHF,TGCGCCAGCAGCTTAGGACAGGATCAGCCCCAGCATTTT
TRBJ1-1,TRBD1,TRBV29-1,NA,CSVRRDRDTEAFF,TGCAGCGTTCGCCGGGACAGGGACACTGAAGCTTTCTTT
TRBJ2-1,TRBD1,TRBV24-1,NA,CATSDRGQGNEQFF,TGTGCCACCAGTGACCGTGGACAGGGCAATGAGCAGTTCTTC
TRBJ1-2,TRBD1,TRBV15,NA,CATSRDQGASYGYTF,TGTGCCACCAGCAGAGATCAGGGGGCGAGCTATGGCTACACCTTC
TRBJ2-3,NA,TRBV7-3,NA,CASSPSGTPYTDTQYF,TGTGCCAGCAGCCCCTCCGGGACACCATACACAGATACGCAGTATTTT
TRBJ1-1,NA,TRBV30,once,CAWSVVEAFF,TGTGCCTGGAGTGTCGTTGAAGCTTTCTTT
TRBJ1-5,NA,TRBV10-3,NA,CAISERAGAVGPQHF,TGTGCCATCAGTGAGAGGGCAGGGGCTGTAGGGCCCCAGCATTTT
TRBJ2-1,TRBD1,TRBV2,NA,CASSLNRGHYNEQFF,TGTGCCAGCAGCCTGAACAGGGGGCACTACAATGAGCAGTTCTTC
TRBJ2-7,TRBD1,TRBV6-1,NA,CASSERGTDYEQYF,TGTGCCAGCAGTGAAAGGGGGACAGACTACGAGCAGTACTTC
TRBJ1-1,NA,TRBV7-8,NA,CASSPEPTAVNTEAFF,TGTGCCAGCAGCCCGGAACCGACAGCCGTGAACACTGAAGCTTTCTTT
TRBJ1-3,TRBD1,TRBV7-9,once,CASSPTGGNTIYF,TGTGCCAGCAGCCCGACAGGGGGAAACACCATATATTTT
TRBJ1-1,NA,TRBV19,NA,CASRYKRQVGTEAFF,TGTGCCAGTAGATACAAAAGACAGGTTGGCACTGAAGCTTTCTTT
TRBJ2-1,NA,TRBV14,NA,CASSQRPDKQFF,TGTGCCAGCAGCCAAAGGCCGGACAAGCAGTTCTTC
TRBJ2-5,NA,TRBV7-2,NA,CASSLGGLQETQYF,TGTGCCAGCAGCTTAGGAGGCCTACAAGAGACCCAGTACTTC
TRBJ2-1,TRBD1,TRBV7-6,NA,CASSRRQGISNEQFF,TGTGCCAGCAGCCGCCGACAGGGAATCTCGAATGAGCAGTTCTTC
TRBJ2-1,NA,TRBV5-1,NA,CASSLVTSSYNEQFF,TGCGCCAGCAGCCTAGTCACGAGCTCCTACAATGAGCAGTTCTTC
TRBJ2-4,TRBD1,TRBV5-4,NA,CASSLSPGGDGNIQYF,TGTGCCAGCAGCTTAAGTCCAGGGGGCGATGGGAACATTCAGTACTTC